The clone carrying this TCR beta chain has at least ten counts. Its antigen is undetermined. The sample originates from a study of T cell repertoires in cytomegalovirus infection. The overall study: Newly reported HLA-C-restricted and thoroughly characterized HLA-B-restricted CMV epitopes were employed. Evidence of both CMV infection and a matching HLA type came from public TCR beta signatures. Study observations and caveats: There were HLA-C-restricted CMV-specific TCR beta clonotypes dominating the ex vivo response. Totalled public TCR beta family frequency picked out people who carried CMV plus the relevant HLA.

A single record per CDR3 protein comes from TCRdb applying MiXCR to the reads. Here the sample spans a few hundred thousand distinct CDR3 sequences, 25% being singletons. Germline V gene sequence: CDR1 MNHNY, CDR2 SVGAGI (reference sequence). The CDR3 is made up of 14 amino acids. Between the trimmed V and J ends, which lost 2 bases and 1 base, there was a span of 5 bases. This chain connects TRBV6-6 to TRBJ2-2; the D gene is possibly TRBD1 (5 bases). Here the sequenced sample was cultured PBMCs, taken from culture after CMV antigen stimulation. The clonotype originates from a human donor in good health (CMV status not recorded). Some clones in this sample may be carry-over from other donors' samples. The CDR3 bases are TGTGCCAGCAGTTACCAGGGGAACACCGGGGAGCTGTTTTTT. Translation gives CASSYQGNTGELFF.